The source of this TCR beta chain is a study of T cell responses to AZD1222 COVID-19 vaccine (dated by TCRdb to about 2021). About the full investigation: AZD1222 recipients given second doses at about 4 weeks or at about 12 weeks were pooled, since spike-specific TCR depth and breadth were not found to differ between the two schedules. TCR sequencing was performed for roughly 240 trial participants, of whom around 210 were given two doses of AZD1222 and roughly 25 were given two doses of MenACWY control vaccine. Trial participants were enrolled by age into subgroups of 18-55, 56-69 and 70-plus years, and around 150, 29 and 61 TCR-sequenced participants, respectively, were included in these subgroups. What the research found in general, with its limitations: Participants were mostly white British and included more females than males, and it was suggested by the authors that clonal diversity may have been underestimated. Epitopes outside the regions mutated in the B.1.351 and B.1.1.7 variants were reportedly recognized by nearly half of the unique spike-specific TCRs. The 56-69-year group was small, and its depth increase did not reach significance, likely because of low power. Only six or seven AZD1222 recipients were SARS-CoV-2 seropositive at baseline, limiting conclusions about previously exposed vaccinees. After two AZD1222 doses, spike-specific TCR breadth and depth were significantly higher than at day 0 and than in MenACWY recipients. Vaccine-associated CD4 TCRs spanned the whole spike protein, with dominant responses in regions 160-218 and 743-854. Because no day 14 peak-response samples were available, repertoires were characterized only after the peak T cell response.

The sample's time point label, in plain terms: baseline before first vaccination. The vaccinee samples were drawn from two UK trials, COV001 and COV002, one of which was a single-blind randomized controlled phase 2/3 trial testing AZD1222 (ChAdOx1 nCoV-19) in healthy adults. For TCRbeta chain sequencing, PBMC samples were collected from trial participants at day 0 and at day 28 after the second dose. From cysteine to phenylalanine, the CDR3 is 16 amino acids long. This entry keeps only the CDR3 DNA: 48 bases, framed from base 1. The V end loses 4 bases and the J end loses 7 bases, and a stretch of 19 bases separates them. As encoded in the germline V gene, CDR1 is LGHNA while CDR2 is YSLEER. The CDR3 regions of human TCRbeta chains were analyzed by immunosequencing. The study's processing was this. TCRs in the repertoires were compared against a reference library of SARS-CoV-2-specific TCRs that had been generated with the MIRA antigen-specificity platform. Breadth was defined as the fraction of unique TCRs that were SARS-CoV-2-associated, and depth was defined as the fraction of total T cells that were SARS-CoV-2-associated. Using the MIRA data, every spike-specific TCR was mapped to the spike region that the TCR reacted to and assigned to either a CD4 or a CD8 class. Log10-transformed breadth and depth values were compared by one-way ANOVA with Sidak's multiple comparisons tests. The table was pulled from immuneACCESS by TCRdb, which kept in-frame rearrangements only. Such tables lose some clones; where checked, under half of the loss comes from unresolved V genes, and the rest has no known cause. D and trimming come from the DNA, and the V and J calls and clone size come from that table. In all, the sample holds 100,000 to 150,000 clones, and around 85% of those were seen once. The ten largest clones add up to around 6% of the sample.

Turning to this clone: No antigen is known for it. Qualities for individual bases were not recorded, and no much larger clone is one base off.

The sample here was peripheral blood, taken on day 0 of AZD1222 vaccination. This clonotype was sampled from an adult in good health. The V gene is TRBV4-3 and the J gene is TRBJ1-4, with TRBD1 tentatively as D gene (6 bases match). The bases are TGCGCCAGCAGCCCCTTCTCGGGGGGCGATGGTGAAAAACTGTTTTTT. Its coded protein is CASSPFSGGDGEKLFF.